Presented here are 5 T cell receptor beta chains from one specimen sequenced in a study of blood T cell repertoires in COVID-19. TCRdb keeps only in-frame clones here, not all; method: immunoSEQ multiplex PCR. The data hold about 380,000 clones, with about 87% observed a single time. The source material was PBMCs or T cells enriched from blood (not recorded which). These receptors originate from a man aged 25 to 40 who had recovered from COVID-19.

The chain combines TRBV3-1 (or the pseudogene TRBV3-2) with TRBJ1-5; D gene unclear. Trimming removed 4 bases at V and 0 bases at J, with 25 bases between. The CDR3 is made up of 20 amino acids. Germline CDR1 is LGHDT and CDR2 is YNNKEL (reference sequence). The CDR3 here is CASSPVSATVPIYSNQPQHF. The DNA for the CDR3 is TGTGCCAGCAGCCCAGTATCCGCCACAGTACCGATTTATAGCAATCAGCCCCAGCATTTT.

V usage is TRBV2 and J usage is TRBJ1-2; TRBD1 aligns across 10 bases. This CDR3 comprises 14 residues. Germline assignment: CDR1 SNHLY and CDR2 FYNNEI. V trimming: 5 bases; J trimming: 6 bases; junction bases outside the gene matches: 6. CDR3 DNA: TGTGCCAGCAGTCAGGCCGGGACAGGGGATGGCTACACCTTC. This gives the protein CASSQAGTGDGYTF.

This chain uses TRBV7-6 with TRBJ2-3, with a possible D match to TRBD2 (6 bases). The length of the CDR3 is 15 residues. In germline, CDR1 is SGHVS, CDR2 FNYEAQ. V dropped 2 bases and J dropped 3 bases, with 12 bases sitting between them. The DNA of the CDR3 is TGTGCCAGCAGCTTAAGGGGAGGCGAGACAGATACGCAGTATTTT. It yields the protein CASSLRGGETDTQYF.

As DNA, the CDR3 is TGCGCCAGCAGCCCTCGTGAGATCTCCTACTCTGGGGCCAACGTCCTGACTTTC. Its translation: CASSPREISYSGANVLTF. The rearrangement links TRBV4-1 to TRBJ2-6; no definite D call. Germline V gives CDR1 MGHRA, CDR2 YSYEKL. Trimming removed 4 bases at V and 0 bases at J, with 16 bases between. The CDR3 runs 18 residues.

CDR3 bases: TGTGCCAGTCAGACCGGGACAGGGGGTTCACCCCTCCACTTT. It encodes CASQTGTGGSPLHF. J is TRBJ1-6 and V is TRBV19, with 11 bases lining up with TRBD1. The CDR3 has 14 residues. Losses at the gene ends were 8 bases for V and 9 bases for J; bases not matched to a gene: 6. Germline values: CDR1 LNHDA, CDR2 SQIVND (reference sequence).